This entry lists 23 T cell receptor beta chains sequenced from one sample in a study of blood T cell repertoires in COVID-19. Using immunoSEQ multiplex PCR, the repertoire was profiled, and TCRdb retains in-frame clones only, with some absent. This table has 200,000 to 300,000 clones, 87% appearing once. Sample: peripheral blood. The receptors were sampled from a man between 60 and 75 years old who had recovered from COVID-19.

This clone occurred once. The DNA of the CDR3 is TGTGCCAGCAGTTACTGGGCGACAGGGGATGTTAACCAGCCCCAGCATTTT. It specifies CASSYWATGDVNQPQHF. The rearrangement uses TRBV6-2 or TRBV6-3 and TRBJ1-5, with 8 bases that match TRBD1. V trimming: 1 base; J trimming: 7 bases; junction bases outside the gene matches: 12. CDR1 is MNHEY, CDR2 SVGEGT, per germline. The CDR3 extends over 17 amino acids.

The chain has TRBV6-5 and TRBJ1-2; unclear D gene. Germline V gives CDR1 MNHEY, CDR2 SVGAGI. The V and J ends lost 6 bases and 4 bases respectively, with 12 bases between them. The CDR3 length is 13 residues. The CDR3 loop reads CASSTQNIYGYTF. The DNA for the CDR3 is TGTGCCAGCAGCACCCAAAACATCTATGGCTACACCTTC.

The chain employs TRBV9 and TRBJ2-3, with D maybe TRBD2 (6 bases). The CDR3 is made up of 16 amino acids. Trimming pared 1 base from V and 3 bases from J, leaving 15 bases between. Germline V gene lookup returns CDR1 SGDLS and CDR2 YYNGEE. CDR3 in DNA: TGTGCCAGCAGCGTACGGGGGACCCTCCGAACAGATACGCAGTATTTT. Its translation is CASSVRGTLRTDTQYF.

The V and J genes are TRBV7-8 and TRBJ2-1; the match to TRBD2 covers 7 bases. V shed 4 bases and J 7 bases; nucleotides not matched to a gene: 10. CDR1 and CDR2 (germline): SGHVS, FQNEAQ. The CDR3 has 15 residues. The DNA for the CDR3 is TGTGCCAGCAGCTCTATACTCGGGGGGTCGAATGAGCAGTTCTTC. Translated, it gives CASSSILGGSNEQFF.

The J gene is TRBJ2-4, the V gene TRBV19; TRBD1 agrees at 8 bases. Trimming removed 4 bases from V and 3 bases from J; junction bases left unmatched: 14. CDR1 is LNHDA and CDR2 is SQIVND in the germline V gene (reference sequence). CDR3 length: 18 residues. The CDR3 here is CASSTGLGRQGSKNIQYF. CDR3 nucleotides: TGTGCCAGTAGTACCGGCCTTGGGCGACAGGGGAGCAAAAACATTCAGTACTTC.

V gene TRBV21-1 combines with J gene TRBJ1-1; the D segment call TRBD1 is taken from the table without a DNA check. TRBV21-1 has pseudogene status. The CDR3 is 14 amino acids. CDR3 DNA: TGTGCCAGCAGCAAGCAGGGGGCGGGCACTGAAGCTTTCTTT. Translated, it gives CASSKQGAGTEAFF.

The chain carries TRBV30 and TRBJ1-5; D unclear. The ends were cut back, 2 bases at V and 5 bases at J, with 10 bases in the middle. This CDR3 has 13 amino acids. The germline gives CDR1 GTSNPN, CDR2 SVGIG (reference sequence). The CDR3 protein is CAWSSGIDQPQHF. DNA of the CDR3: TGTGCCTGGAGTTCGGGAATCGATCAGCCCCAGCATTTT. Based on the CDR3 plus reference TRBV30 and TRBJ1-5, the full variable domain is SQTIHQWPATLVQPVGSPLSLECTVEGTSNPNLYWYRQAAGRGLQLLFYSVGIGQISSEVPQNLSASRPQDRQFILSSKKLLLSDSGFYLCAWSSGIDQPQHFGDGTRLSIL.

The chain links TRBV2 to TRBJ1-4, with 8 bases aligning to TRBD1. The CDR3 contains 14 residues. Germline assignment: CDR1 SNHLY and CDR2 FYNNEI. Germline trimming cut 4 bases from V and 8 bases from J; bases unmatched to any gene: 6. The CDR3 reads CASSVRGPGEKLFF. The CDR3 bases are TGTGCCAGCAGTGTCAGGGGGCCGGGGGAAAAACTGTTTTTT.

The rearrangement uses TRBV5-4 and TRBJ2-3; 8 bases align to TRBD2. J was trimmed by 1 base and V by 0 bases; bases with no gene match: 4. The germline gives CDR1 SGHNT, CDR2 YYREEE (reference sequence). The CDR3 is 16 residues long. The CDR3 region has the DNA TGTGCCAGCAGCTTGGCCGGGGGGGCAGGCACAGATACGCAGTATTTT. It encodes CASSLAGGAGTDTQYF.

CDR3 residues: CASSTLAVDNSPLHF. Written as DNA, the CDR3 is TGTGCCAGCAGCACCTTGGCGGTTGACAATTCACCCCTCCACTTT. The chain carries TRBV7-8 and TRBJ1-6, with D unresolved. V lost 5 bases to trimming and J lost 7 bases, with 15 bases between them. The CDR3 contains 15 residues. Germline V lookup: CDR1 SGHVS, CDR2 FQNEAQ.

The rearrangement uses TRBV10-3 and TRBJ2-3, with D maybe TRBD2 (6 bases). The CDR3 is 13 amino acids. Germline CDR1 is ENHRY and CDR2 is SYGVKD. V was cut by 8 bases and J by 4 bases, with 13 bases left in between. The CDR3: CAILVGGADTQYF. The CDR3 coding sequence is TGTGCCATCTTGGTAGGAGGGGCAGATACGCAGTATTTT.

This chain uses TRBV18 with TRBJ2-3; D ambiguous. CDR1 is KGHSH and CDR2 is LQKENI in the germline V gene. The CDR3 is 13 amino acids. V dropped 3 bases and J dropped 2 bases, with 6 bases sitting between them. The CDR3 loop reads CASSPAATDTQYF. The CDR3 DNA reads TGTGCCAGCTCACCGGCCGCCACAGATACGCAGTATTTT.

V usage is TRBV24-1 and J usage is TRBJ2-3; D unresolved. Germline V gene lookup returns CDR1 KGHDR and CDR2 SFDVKD. This CDR3 has 14 amino acids. The V end lost 3 bases, the J end lost 7 bases, and 13 bases lay between the germline ends. CDR3 residues: CATSDPLRTNTQYF. For the CDR3, the DNA is TGTGCCACCAGTGATCCCCTTCGCACTAATACGCAGTATTTT.

This chain joins TRBV5-4 and TRBJ1-2; 8 nucleotides line up with TRBD1. Trimming at V came to 5 bases and at J to 2 bases, leaving 5 bases not matched to a gene. The CDR3 spans 14 residues. CDR1 is SGHNT, CDR2 YYREEE, per germline (reference sequence). The CDR3 DNA is TGTGCCAGCAGAGAAGGGACAGGAAACTATGGCTACACCTTC. This translates into CASREGTGNYGYTF.

The chain is built from TRBV28 and TRBJ2-3; tentative D call: TRBD1 (6 bases). Germline V gene lookup returns CDR1 MDHEN and CDR2 SYDVKM. The CDR3 covers 12 residues. The V end lost 6 bases, the J end lost 9 bases, and 13 bases lay between the germline ends. The CDR3 DNA reads TGTGCCAGCAGCGCCGGACAGTGGACGCAGTATTTT. It yields the protein CASSAGQWTQYF. The whole variable domain, filled in from reference TRBV28 and TRBJ2-3, reads DVKVTQSSRYLVKRTGEKVFLECVQDMDHENMFWYRQDPGLGLRLIYFSYDVKMKEKGDIPEGYSVSREKKERFSLILESASTNQTSMYLCASSAGQWTQYFGPGTRLTVL.

The chain combines TRBV19 with TRBJ2-2, with 11 nucleotides matching TRBD2. Germline V gene data show CDR1 as LNHDA and CDR2 as SQIVND (reference sequence). J lost 1 base, V lost 7 bases, and 5 bases had no gene match. The CDR3 is 16 amino acids. The CDR3 spells CASKGGLAGNTGELFF. The CDR3 DNA sequence: TGTGCCAGTAAGGGAGGACTAGCGGGGAACACCGGGGAGCTGTTTTTT.

The rearrangement uses TRBV2 and TRBJ2-7, with a possible D match to TRBD2 (7 bases). The germline V gene encodes CDR1 SNHLY and CDR2 FYNNEI. The V end lost 2 bases, the J end lost 2 bases, and 10 bases lay between the germline ends. There are 14 residues in the CDR3. CDR3 region: CASSEQGRAYEQYV. The CDR3 coding sequence is TGTGCCAGCAGTGAACAGGGGAGGGCCTACGAGCAGTACGTC.

V usage is TRBV27 and J usage is TRBJ2-7; 8 bases fit TRBD2. V lost 6 bases and J lost 3; bases outside the gene matches: 4. From germline, CDR1 is MNHEY and CDR2 SMNVEV (reference sequence). The CDR3 extends over 13 amino acids. The CDR3 reads CASRGSGGYEQYF. In nucleotides, the CDR3 is TGTGCCAGCAGGGGGAGCGGGGGCTACGAGCAGTACTTC.

The V call is TRBV2, the J call TRBJ2-1, with TRBD2 as a possible D gene (5 bases). Germline lookup yields CDR1 SNHLY and CDR2 FYNNEI. The CDR3 runs to 15 residues. V was cut by 2 bases and J by 5 bases, with 13 bases left in between. In nucleotides, the CDR3 is TGTGCCAGCAGTGAATGGACTCCCCTGGACAATGAGCAGTTCTTC. Translating it yields CASSEWTPLDNEQFF.

The chain joins TRBV9 to TRBJ2-7, with 12 bases identical to TRBD1. CDR3 length: 15 residues. Germline CDR1 SGDLS, CDR2 YYNGEE. V lost 3 bases to trimming and J lost 4 bases; unmatched junction nucleotides: 5. CDR3: CASSAGTGGMYEQYF. Here the CDR3 DNA reads TGTGCCAGCAGCGCCGGGACAGGGGGCATGTACGAGCAGTACTTC.

V gene TRBV30 combines with J gene TRBJ2-3, with D unclear. The CDR3 has 14 amino acids. From germline, CDR1 is GTSNPN and CDR2 SVGIG (reference sequence). V dropped 2 bases and J dropped 0 bases, with 9 bases sitting between them. The CDR3 loop is CAWSTGSSTDTQYF. CDR3 coding DNA: TGTGCCTGGAGTACCGGGTCTAGCACAGATACGCAGTATTTT.

V usage is TRBV12-3 or TRBV12-4 and J usage is TRBJ1-1; D possibly corresponds to TRBD1 (5 bases). V lost 8 bases and J 10 bases, leaving 17 bases between the germline ends. The CDR3 contains 12 residues. As DNA, the CDR3 is TGTGCCAGCCGGGGACTGCCCCCTGGAGCTTTCTTT. It is translated as CASRGLPPGAFF.

For this clone: The germline gene is not matched at one end of the junction; a read error may be the cause. The chain combines TRBV12-3 or TRBV12-4 with TRBJ1-2; possible D gene TRBD1, 6 bases. This CDR3 is 12 amino acids long. DNA for the CDR3: TGTGCCAGCAGCCCCCCCGGACAGACAGTCCACTTC. This sequence encodes CASSPPGQTVHF.